The rows below give T cell receptor beta chains drawn from one sample of a study of blood T cell repertoires in COVID-19. Libraries were prepared by immunoSEQ multiplex PCR; TCRdb keeps only in-frame clonotypes and omits some of them. The sample records roughly 80,000 clones, around 80% being singletons. Sequencing was done on a sample of peripheral blood. The source is a man in his 60s with active or convalescent COVID-19. Each CDR3 is given with its conserved first and last residue. The D gene is left open where the match is weak. Only some rows state a clone size, as once, few, many or a class for expanded clones.

D	V	size	J	DNA	CDR3
.	TRBV6-6	once	TRBJ1-2	TGTGCCAGCAGTTACTCTGGACGGGACACTAACTATGGCTACACCTTC	CASSYSGRDTNYGYTF
.	TRBV6-5	.	TRBJ2-7	TGTGCCAGCAGTTACTCGCAGGGCAATCTTGGCTACGAGCAGTACTTC	CASSYSQGNLGYEQYF
.	TRBV4-1	.	TRBJ2-1	TGCGCCAGCAGCCTACAGGGGGGGGATTTTGGCAATGAGCAGTTCTTC	CASSLQGGDFGNEQFF
TRBD1	TRBV19	.	TRBJ2-5	TGTGCCAGTAGTATGACAGGGGGCGGGACCCAGTACTTC	CASSMTGGGTQYF
.	TRBV7-3	.	TRBJ1-2	TGTGCCAGCAGCCCTAACGGGGGTCCAGCTGGCTACACCTTC	CASSPNGGPAGYTF
.	TRBV5-1	.	TRBJ1-3	TGCGCCAGCAGCTTGGACAGGGTGACTGGAAACACCATATATTTT	CASSLDRVTGNTIYF
TRBD1	TRBV4-1	once	TRBJ2-6	TGCGCCAGCAGCTATCGACAGGGATTATCTGGGGCCAACGTCCTGACTTTC	CASSYRQGLSGANVLTF
.	TRBV23-1	.	TRBJ1-4	TGCGCCAGCAGTCACTGGGCCGAGACAGTTGCAACTAATGAAAAACTGTTTTTT	CASSHWAETVATNEKLFF
TRBD1	TRBV13	.	TRBJ2-7	TGTGCCAGCAGCTTAGAAGGACAGGGGACGGCCGAGCAGTACTTC	CASSLEGQGTAEQYF
.	TRBV5-6	few	TRBJ1-6	TGTGCCAGCAGCATTAGGGGACTCAATAATTCACCCCTCCACTTT	CASSIRGLNNSPLHF
.	TRBV6-5	.	TRBJ1-4	TGTGCCAGCAGCCCCAATGCGGGAGGAAGTGAAAAACTGTTTTTT	CASSPNAGGSEKLFF
TRBD1	TRBV6-5	.	TRBJ2-2	TGTGCCAGCAGCGGGACAGGGTCCACCGGGGAGCTGTTTTTT	CASSGTGSTGELFF
TRBD1	TRBV7-8	.	TRBJ1-3	TGTGCCAGCAGCTTAAAGACAGGGAACTATGGAAACACCATATATTTT	CASSLKTGNYGNTIYF
TRBD1	TRBV18	.	TRBJ2-3	TGTGCCAGCTCACTAGGACAGGGGGCTTTTACAGATACGCAGTATTTT	CASSLGQGAFTDTQYF